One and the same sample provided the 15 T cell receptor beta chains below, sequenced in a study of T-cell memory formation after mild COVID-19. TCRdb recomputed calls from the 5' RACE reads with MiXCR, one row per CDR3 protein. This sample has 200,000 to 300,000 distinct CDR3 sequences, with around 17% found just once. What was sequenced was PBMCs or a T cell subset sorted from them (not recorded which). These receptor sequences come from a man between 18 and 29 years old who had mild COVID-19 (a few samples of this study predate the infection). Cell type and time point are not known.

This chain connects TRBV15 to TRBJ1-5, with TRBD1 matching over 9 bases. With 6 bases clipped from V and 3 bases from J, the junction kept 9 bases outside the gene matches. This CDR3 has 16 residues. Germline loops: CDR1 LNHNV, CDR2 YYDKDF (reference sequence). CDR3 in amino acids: CATRSTGGDFNQPQHF. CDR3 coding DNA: TGTGCCACCAGAAGCACAGGGGGCGACTTCAATCAGCCCCAGCATTTT. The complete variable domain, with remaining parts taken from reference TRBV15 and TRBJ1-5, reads DAMVIQNPRYQVTQFGKPVTLSCSQTLNHNVMYWYQQKSSQAPKLLFHYYDKDFNNEADTPDNFQSRRPNTSFCFLDIRSPGLGDTAMYLCATRSTGGDFNQPQHFGDGTRLSIL.

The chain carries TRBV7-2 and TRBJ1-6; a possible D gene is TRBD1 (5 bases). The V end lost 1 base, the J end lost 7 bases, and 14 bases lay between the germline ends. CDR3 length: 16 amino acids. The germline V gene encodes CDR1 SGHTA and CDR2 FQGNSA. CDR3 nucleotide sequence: TGTGCCAGCAGCTTAGTAGGTGGGGCTCCGAATTCACCCCTCCACTTT. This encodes CASSLVGGAPNSPLHF.

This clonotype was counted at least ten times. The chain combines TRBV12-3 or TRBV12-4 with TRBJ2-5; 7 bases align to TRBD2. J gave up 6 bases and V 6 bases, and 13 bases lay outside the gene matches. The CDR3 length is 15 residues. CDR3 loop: CASRRWGGRWKTQYF. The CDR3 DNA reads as TGTGCCAGCAGACGCTGGGGGGGTCGTTGGAAGACCCAGTACTTC.

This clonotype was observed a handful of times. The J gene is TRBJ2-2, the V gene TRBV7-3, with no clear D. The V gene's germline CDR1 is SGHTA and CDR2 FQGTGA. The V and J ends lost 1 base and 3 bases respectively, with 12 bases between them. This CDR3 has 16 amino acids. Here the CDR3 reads CASSLSPGPHTGELFF. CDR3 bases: TGTGCCAGCAGCTTAAGTCCAGGTCCGCACACCGGGGAGCTGTTTTTT. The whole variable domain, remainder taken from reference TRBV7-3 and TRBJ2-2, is GAGVSQTPSNKVTEKGKYVELRCDPISGHTALYWYRQSLGQGPEFLIYFQGTGAADDSGLPNDRFFAVRPEGSVSTLKIQRTERGDSAVYLCASSLSPGPHTGELFFGEGSRLTVL.

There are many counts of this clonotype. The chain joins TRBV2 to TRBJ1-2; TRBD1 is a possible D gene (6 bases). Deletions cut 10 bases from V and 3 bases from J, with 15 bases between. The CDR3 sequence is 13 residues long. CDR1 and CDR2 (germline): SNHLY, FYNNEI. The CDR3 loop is CATQGGGYYGYTF. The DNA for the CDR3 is TGTGCCACCCAAGGTGGGGGCTACTATGGCTACACCTTC. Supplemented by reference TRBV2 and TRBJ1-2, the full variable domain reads EPEVTQTPSHQVTQMGQEVILRCVPISNHLYFYWYRQILGQKVEFLVSFYNNEISEKSEIFDDQFSVERPDGSNFTLKIRSTKLEDSAMYFCATQGGGYYGYTFGSGTRLTVV.

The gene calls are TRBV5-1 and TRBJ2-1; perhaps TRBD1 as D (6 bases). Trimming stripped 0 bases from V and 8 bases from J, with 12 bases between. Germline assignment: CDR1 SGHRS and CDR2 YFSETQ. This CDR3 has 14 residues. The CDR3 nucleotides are TGCGCCAGCAGCTTGGACACCCCAGGGGATGAGCAGTTCTTC. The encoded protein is CASSLDTPGDEQFF.

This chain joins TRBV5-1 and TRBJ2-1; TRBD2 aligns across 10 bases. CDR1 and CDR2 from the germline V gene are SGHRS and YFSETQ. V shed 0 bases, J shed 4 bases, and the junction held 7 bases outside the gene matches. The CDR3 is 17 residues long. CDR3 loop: CASSLALAGEVYNEQFF. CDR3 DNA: TGCGCCAGCAGCTTGGCCCTAGCGGGGGAGGTTTACAATGAGCAGTTCTTC.

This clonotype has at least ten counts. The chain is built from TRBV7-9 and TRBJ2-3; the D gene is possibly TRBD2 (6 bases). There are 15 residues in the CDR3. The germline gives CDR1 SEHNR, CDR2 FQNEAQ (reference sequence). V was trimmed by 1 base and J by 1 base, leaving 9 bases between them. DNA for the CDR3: TGTGCCAGCAGCTTAGATCCGGGGGGCACAGATACGCAGTATTTT. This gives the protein CASSLDPGGTDTQYF.

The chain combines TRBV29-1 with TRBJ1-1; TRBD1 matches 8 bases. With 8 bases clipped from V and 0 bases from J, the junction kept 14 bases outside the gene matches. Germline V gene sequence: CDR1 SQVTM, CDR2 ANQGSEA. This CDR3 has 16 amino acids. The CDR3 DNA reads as TGCAGCACTGGCGGGGCAGGGGGCACCCTGAACACTGAAGCTTTCTTT. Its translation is CSTGGAGGTLNTEAFF.

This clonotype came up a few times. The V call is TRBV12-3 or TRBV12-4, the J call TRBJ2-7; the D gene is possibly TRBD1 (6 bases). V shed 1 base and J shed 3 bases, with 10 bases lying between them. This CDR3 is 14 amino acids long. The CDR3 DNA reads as TGTGCCAGCAGTTTAGGACAGGACCGCTACGAGCAGTACTTC. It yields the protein CASSLGQDRYEQYF.

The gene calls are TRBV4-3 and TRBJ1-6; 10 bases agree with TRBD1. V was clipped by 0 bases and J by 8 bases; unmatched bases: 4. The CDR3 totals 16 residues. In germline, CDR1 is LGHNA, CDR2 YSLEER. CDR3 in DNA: TGCGCCAGCAGCCAAGACGCGGGACAGGGGTATTCACCCCTCCACTTT. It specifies CASSQDAGQGYSPLHF.

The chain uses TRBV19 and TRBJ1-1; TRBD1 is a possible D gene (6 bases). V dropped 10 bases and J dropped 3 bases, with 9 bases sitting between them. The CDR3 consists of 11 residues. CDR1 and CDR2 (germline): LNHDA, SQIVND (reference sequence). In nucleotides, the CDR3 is TGTGCCATCCAGGGGTACACTGAAGCTTTCTTT. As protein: CAIQGYTEAFF.

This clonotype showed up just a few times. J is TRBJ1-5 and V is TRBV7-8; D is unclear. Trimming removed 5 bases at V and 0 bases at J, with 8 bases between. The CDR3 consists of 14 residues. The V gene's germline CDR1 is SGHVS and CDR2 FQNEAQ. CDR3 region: CASSRTDSNQPQHF. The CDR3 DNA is TGTGCCAGCAGCCGGACGGATAGCAATCAGCCCCAGCATTTT.

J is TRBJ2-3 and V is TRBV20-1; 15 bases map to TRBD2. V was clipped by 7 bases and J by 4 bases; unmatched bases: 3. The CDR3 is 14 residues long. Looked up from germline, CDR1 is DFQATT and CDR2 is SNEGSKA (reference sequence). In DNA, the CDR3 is TGCAGTGGGGGACTAGCGGGGGGCCCAGATACGCAGTATTTT. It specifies CSGGLAGGPDTQYF.

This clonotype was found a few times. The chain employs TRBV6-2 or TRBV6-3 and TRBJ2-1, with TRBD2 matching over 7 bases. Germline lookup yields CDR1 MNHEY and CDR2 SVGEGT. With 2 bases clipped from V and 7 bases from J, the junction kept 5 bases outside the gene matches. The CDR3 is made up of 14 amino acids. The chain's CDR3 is CASSYDQGGNEQFF. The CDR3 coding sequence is TGTGCCAGCAGTTACGATCAGGGAGGGAATGAGCAGTTCTTC.